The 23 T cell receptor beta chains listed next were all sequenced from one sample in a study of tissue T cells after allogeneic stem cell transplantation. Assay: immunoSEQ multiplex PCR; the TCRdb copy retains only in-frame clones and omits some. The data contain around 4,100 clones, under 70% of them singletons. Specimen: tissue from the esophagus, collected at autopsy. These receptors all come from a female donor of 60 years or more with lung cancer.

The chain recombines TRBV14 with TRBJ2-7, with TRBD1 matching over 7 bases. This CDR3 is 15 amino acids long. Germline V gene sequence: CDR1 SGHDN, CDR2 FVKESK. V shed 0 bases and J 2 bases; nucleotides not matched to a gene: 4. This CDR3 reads CASSQDYRGAYEQYF. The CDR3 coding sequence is TGTGCCAGCAGCCAAGACTACAGGGGAGCCTACGAGCAGTACTTC. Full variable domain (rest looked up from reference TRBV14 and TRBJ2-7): EAGVTQFPSHSVIEKGQTVTLRCDPISGHDNLYWYRRVMGKEIKFLLHFVKESKQDESGMPNNRFLAERTGGTYSTLKVQPAELEDSGVYFCASSQDYRGAYEQYFGPGTRLTVT.

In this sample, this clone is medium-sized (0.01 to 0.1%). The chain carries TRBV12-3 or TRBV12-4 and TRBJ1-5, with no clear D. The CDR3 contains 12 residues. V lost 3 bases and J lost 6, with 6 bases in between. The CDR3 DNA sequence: TGTGCCAGCAGTTTTTGGGGTCAGCCCCAGCATTTT. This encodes CASSFWGQPQHF.

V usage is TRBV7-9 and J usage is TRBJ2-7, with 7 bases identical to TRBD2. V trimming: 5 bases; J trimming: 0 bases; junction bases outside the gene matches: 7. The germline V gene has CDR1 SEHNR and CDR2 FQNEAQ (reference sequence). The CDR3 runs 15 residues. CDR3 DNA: TGTGCCAGCAGCAAAGTGCGGGGGAGCTCCTACGAGCAGTACTTC. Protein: CASSKVRGSSYEQYF.

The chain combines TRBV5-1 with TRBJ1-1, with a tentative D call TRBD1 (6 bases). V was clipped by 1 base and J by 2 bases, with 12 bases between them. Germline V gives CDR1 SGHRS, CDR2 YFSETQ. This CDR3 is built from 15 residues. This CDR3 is CASSLLQGQNTEAFF. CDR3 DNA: TGCGCCAGCAGCTTGTTGCAGGGGCAAAACACTGAAGCTTTCTTT.

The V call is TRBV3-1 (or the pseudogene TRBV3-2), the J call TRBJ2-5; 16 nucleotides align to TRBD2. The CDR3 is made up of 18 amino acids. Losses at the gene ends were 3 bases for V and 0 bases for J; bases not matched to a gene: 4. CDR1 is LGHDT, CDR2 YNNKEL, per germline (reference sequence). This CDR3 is CASSQGLAGGLYQETQYF. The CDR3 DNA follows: TGTGCCAGCAGCCAGGGACTAGCGGGGGGGCTTTACCAAGAGACCCAGTACTTC.

The CDR3 DNA sequence: TGTGCCACCAGCAGAGCAAATGCCGGGATGGGCGAGCAGTACTTC. This encodes CATSRANAGMGEQYF. The gene calls are TRBV15 and TRBJ2-7; a possible D gene is TRBD2 (5 bases). Germline CDR1 is LNHNV and CDR2 is YYDKDF (reference sequence). The CDR3 has 15 amino acids. Between the trimmed V and J ends, which lost 1 base and 6 bases, there was a span of 16 bases.

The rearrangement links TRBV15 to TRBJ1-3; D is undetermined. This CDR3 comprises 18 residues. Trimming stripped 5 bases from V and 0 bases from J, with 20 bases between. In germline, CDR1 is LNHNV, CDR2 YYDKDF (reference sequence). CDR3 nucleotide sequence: TGTGCCACCAGCCACGATGAGGCTCATATTTACTCTGGAAACACCATATATTTT. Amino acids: CATSHDEAHIYSGNTIYF.

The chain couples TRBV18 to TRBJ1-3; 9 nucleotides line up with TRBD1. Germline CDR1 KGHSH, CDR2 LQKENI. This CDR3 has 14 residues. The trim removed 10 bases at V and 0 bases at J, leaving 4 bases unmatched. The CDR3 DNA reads TGTGCCACCCAACAGGGGGCCTCTGGAAACACCATATATTTT. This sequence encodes CATQQGASGNTIYF.

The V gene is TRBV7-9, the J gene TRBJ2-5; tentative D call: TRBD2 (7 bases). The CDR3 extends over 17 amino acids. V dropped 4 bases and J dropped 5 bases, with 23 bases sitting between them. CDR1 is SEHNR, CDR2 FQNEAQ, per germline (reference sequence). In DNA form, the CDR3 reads TGTGCCAGCAGCTCCCTATGGGGGGGGCGCGGTATGGAGACCCAGTACTTC. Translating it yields CASSSLWGGRGMETQYF.

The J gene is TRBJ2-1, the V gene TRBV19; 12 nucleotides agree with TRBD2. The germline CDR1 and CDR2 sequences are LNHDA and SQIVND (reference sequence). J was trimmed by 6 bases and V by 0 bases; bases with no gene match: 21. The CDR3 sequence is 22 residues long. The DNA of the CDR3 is TGTGCCAGTAGTATAGATCCCCCCTCCCTAGCGGGAGGGAGTCTTAGGGGCAATGAGCAGTTCTTC. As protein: CASSIDPPSLAGGSLRGNEQFF. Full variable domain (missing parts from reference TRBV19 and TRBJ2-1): DGGITQSPKYLFRKEGQNVTLSCEQNLNHDAMYWYRQDPGQGLRLIYYSQIVNDFQKGDIAEGYSVSREKKESFPLTVTSAQKNPTAFYLCASSIDPPSLAGGSLRGNEQFFGPGTRLTVL.

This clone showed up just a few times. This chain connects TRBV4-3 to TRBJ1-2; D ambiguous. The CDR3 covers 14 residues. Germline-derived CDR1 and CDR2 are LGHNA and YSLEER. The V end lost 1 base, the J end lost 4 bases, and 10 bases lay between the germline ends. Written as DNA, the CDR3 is TGCGCCAGCAGCCAAGGGGTTAAGGGCTATGGCTACACCTTC. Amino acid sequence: CASSQGVKGYGYTF.

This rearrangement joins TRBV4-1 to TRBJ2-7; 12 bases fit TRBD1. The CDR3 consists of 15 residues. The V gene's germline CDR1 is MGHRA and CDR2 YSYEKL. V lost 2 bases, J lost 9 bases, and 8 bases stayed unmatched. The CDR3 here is CASSQTGQGALRQYF. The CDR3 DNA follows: TGCGCCAGCAGCCAAACGGGACAGGGGGCTTTGCGGCAGTACTTC.

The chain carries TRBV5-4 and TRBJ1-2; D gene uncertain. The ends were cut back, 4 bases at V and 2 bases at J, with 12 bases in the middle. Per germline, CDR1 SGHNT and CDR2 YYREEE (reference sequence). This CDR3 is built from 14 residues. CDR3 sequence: CASSPRGPNYGYTF. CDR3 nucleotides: TGTGCCAGCAGCCCCCGAGGACCCAACTATGGCTACACCTTC.

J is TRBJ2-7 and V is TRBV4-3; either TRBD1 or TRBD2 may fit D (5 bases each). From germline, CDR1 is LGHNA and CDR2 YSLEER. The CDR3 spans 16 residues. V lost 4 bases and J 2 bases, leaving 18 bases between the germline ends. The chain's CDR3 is CASSLMSGTPTYEQYF. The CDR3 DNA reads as TGCGCCAGCAGCCTGATGTCCGGGACGCCGACCTACGAGCAGTACTTC.

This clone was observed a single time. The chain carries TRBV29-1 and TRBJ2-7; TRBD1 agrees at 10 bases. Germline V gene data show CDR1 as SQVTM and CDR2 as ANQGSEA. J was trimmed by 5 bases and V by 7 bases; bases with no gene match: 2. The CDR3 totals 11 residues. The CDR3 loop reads CSGGQGNEQYF. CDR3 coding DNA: TGCAGCGGGGGACAGGGGAACGAGCAGTACTTC.

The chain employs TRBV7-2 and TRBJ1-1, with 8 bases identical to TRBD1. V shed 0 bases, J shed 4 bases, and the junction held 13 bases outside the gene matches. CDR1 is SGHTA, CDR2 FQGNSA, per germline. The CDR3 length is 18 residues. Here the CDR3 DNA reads TGTGCCAGCAGCTTAGCGATCGCAGGGGGCGCGAGGACCACTGAAGCTTTCTTT. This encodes CASSLAIAGGARTTEAFF.

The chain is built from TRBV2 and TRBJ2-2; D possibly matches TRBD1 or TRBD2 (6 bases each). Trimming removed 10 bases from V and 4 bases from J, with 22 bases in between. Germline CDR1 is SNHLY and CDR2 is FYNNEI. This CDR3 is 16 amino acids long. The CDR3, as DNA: TGTGCCACTCGTATAGGGGGGACAATTGGCACCGGGGAGCTGTTTTTT. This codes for CATRIGGTIGTGELFF.

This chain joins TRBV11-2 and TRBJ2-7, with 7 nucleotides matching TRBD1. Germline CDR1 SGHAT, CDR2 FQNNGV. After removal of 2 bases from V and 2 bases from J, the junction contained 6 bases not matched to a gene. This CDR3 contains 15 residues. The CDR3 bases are TGTGCCAGCAGCTTAACTACCGGGACAGCCTACGAGCAGTACTTC. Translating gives CASSLTTGTAYEQYF.

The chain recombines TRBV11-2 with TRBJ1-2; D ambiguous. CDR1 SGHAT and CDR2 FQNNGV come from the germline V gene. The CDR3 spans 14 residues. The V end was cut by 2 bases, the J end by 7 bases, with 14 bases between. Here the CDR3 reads CASSLIENRGGYTF. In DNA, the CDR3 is TGTGCCAGCAGCTTAATCGAAAACCGGGGTGGCTACACCTTC.

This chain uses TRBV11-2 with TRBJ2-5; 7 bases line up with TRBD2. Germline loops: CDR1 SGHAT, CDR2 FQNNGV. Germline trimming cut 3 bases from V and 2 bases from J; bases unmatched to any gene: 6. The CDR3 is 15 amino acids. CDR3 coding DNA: TGTGCCAGCAGCTTGAGCGCGGGGGTTCAAGAGACCCAGTACTTC. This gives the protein CASSLSAGVQETQYF. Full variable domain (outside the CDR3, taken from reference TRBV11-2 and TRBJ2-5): EAGVAQSPRYKIIEKRQSVAFWCNPISGHATLYWYQQILGQGPKLLIQFQNNGVVDDSQLPKDRFSAERLKGVDSTLKIQPAKLEDSAVYLCASSLSAGVQETQYFGPGTRLLVL.

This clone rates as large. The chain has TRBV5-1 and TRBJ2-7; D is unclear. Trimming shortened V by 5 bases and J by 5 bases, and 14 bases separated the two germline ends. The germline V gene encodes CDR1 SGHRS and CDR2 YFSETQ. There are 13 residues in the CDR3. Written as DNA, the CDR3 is TGCGCCAGCAGACAAAGACCGATCGACGAGCAGTACTTC. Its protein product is CASRQRPIDEQYF.

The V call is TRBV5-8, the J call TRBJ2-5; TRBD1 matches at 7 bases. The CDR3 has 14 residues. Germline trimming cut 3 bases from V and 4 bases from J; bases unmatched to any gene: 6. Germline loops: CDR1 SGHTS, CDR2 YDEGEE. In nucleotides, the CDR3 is TGTGCCAGCAGCTCAACAGGGGCCGGAGAGACCCAGTACTTC. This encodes CASSSTGAGETQYF.

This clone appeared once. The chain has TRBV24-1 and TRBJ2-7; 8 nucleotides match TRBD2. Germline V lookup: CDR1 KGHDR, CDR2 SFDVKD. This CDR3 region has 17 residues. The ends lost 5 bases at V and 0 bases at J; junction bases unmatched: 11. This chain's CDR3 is CATSGPGGSILSYEQYF. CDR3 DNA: TGTGCCACCAGTGGCCCGGGAGGGTCCATCCTCTCCTACGAGCAGTACTTC.